The sample holds a few counts of the clone carrying this T cell receptor (beta chain). The sample carries other DNA sequences with the same CDR3. Every single donor gave one heparinised blood draw, and these averaged around 120 mL. The study reverse transcribed the entire isolated RNA, so it sequenced expressed TCRB transcripts. Assay: immunoSEQ multiplex PCR; the TCRdb copy retains only in-frame clones and omits some. The table records approximately 340,000 clones, approximately 16% of them present only once. This entry belongs to a study of beta chain features in type 1 diabetes. The sample consisted of naive CD4+ T cells from blood. This receptor was identified in a woman under 30 in good health.

CDR3 in DNA: TGTGCCAGCAGTTTATCGGCTAGCGGCTCCTACGAGCAGTACTTC. This sequence encodes CASSLSASGSYEQYF. This chain connects TRBV28 to TRBJ2-7, with 7 bases lining up with TRBD2. The CDR3 has 15 residues. Germline V gene lookup returns CDR1 MDHEN and CDR2 SYDVKM. The junction had 3 bases not matched to a gene; V was cut back by 1 base and J by 0 bases.